This TCR beta chain was sequenced in a study of blood T cell repertoires in COVID-19. Study-level information: The United States, Italy and Spain supplied acute and convalescent COVID-19 samples. T cells, B-cell-depleted T cells, or PBMCs supplied cDNA or gDNA.

V shed 6 bases and J shed 5 bases, with 13 bases lying between them. This CDR3 comprises 14 residues. Germline CDR1 and CDR2: LNHDA and SQIVND (reference sequence). Some clones are missing from TCRdb's copy, which holds only in-frame ones; the method was immunoSEQ multiplex PCR. The sample records about 280,000 clones, around nine tenths being singletons. The V call is TRBV19, the J call TRBJ2-2; D gene unclear. What was sequenced was peripheral blood. This sequence was found in a man aged 40-50 years with active or convalescent COVID-19. DNA of the CDR3: TGTGCCAGTAGGCTAAGCGAAGGTACCGGGGAGCTGTTTTTT. Its translation is CASRLSEGTGELFF.